This paragraph reports one T cell receptor (beta chain). The sample originates from a study of blood T cell repertoires in COVID-19. J gave up 3 bases and V 4 bases, and 10 bases lay outside the gene matches. Germline assignment: CDR1 SGHRS and CDR2 YFSETQ. The CDR3 length is 16 residues. TCRdb's table, derived via immunoSEQ multiplex PCR, lists solely in-frame clones and lacks some. The sample contains approximately 220,000 clones, 83% of which appear only once. What was sequenced was PBMCs or T cells enriched from blood (not recorded which). The sequence was collected from a woman in her forties or fifties who had been exposed to COVID-19. The chain joins TRBV5-1 to TRBJ2-3, with TRBD2 matching over 8 bases. CDR3 in amino acids: CASSGTPGLVTDTQYF. The CDR3 region has the DNA TGCGCCAGCAGCGGCACGCCGGGACTAGTAACAGATACGCAGTATTTT.